Listed below are T cell receptor beta chains from one sample, sequenced in a study of cytomegalovirus exposure and HLA in healthy donors. The table came from immunoSEQ multiplex PCR; TCRdb's copy has only in-frame clones and leaves some out. The sample has some 150,000 clones; roughly 73% are singletons. Material for sequencing was PBMCs. The receptors here all came from a human donor in good health. Each CDR3 is given with its conserved first and last residue. Each record gives: clone size, V gene, J gene, D gene, CDR3 DNA, CDR3 protein. D genes are given only for firm matches. Expanded clones are given a class, and other clones once, few, many or no size at all.

>few|TRBV7-9|TRBJ1-3|TRBD1
TGTGCCAGCAGCTTACGACCCTTTAGGGGACAGGGGCTTACAGACACCATATATTTT
CASSLRPFRGQGLTDTIYF
>.|TRBV18|TRBJ2-1|TRBD2
TGTGCCAGCTCACCAACTAGCGGGGGGGCCAATGAGCAGTTCTTC
CASSPTSGGANEQFF
>.|TRBV6-5|TRBJ1-4|.
TGTGCCAGCAGTTACTCGATTTCCCGCGGTATTGAAAAACTGTTTTTT
CASSYSISRGIEKLFF
>.|TRBV27|TRBJ2-3|TRBD2
TGTGCCAGCAGTTTCCTAGCGGGGACCACAGATACGCAGTATTTT
CASSFLAGTTDTQYF
>.|TRBV5-1|TRBJ2-2|.
TGCGCCAGCAGCAGGGAGGCAGGAAACACCGGGGAGCTGTTTTTT
CASSREAGNTGELFF
>.|TRBV28|TRBJ1-3|TRBD1
TGTGCCAGCAGTTTAGTCCAGGGGGCTGGAAACACCATATATTTT
CASSLVQGAGNTIYF
>.|TRBV5-8|TRBJ1-4|.
TGTGCCAGCAGCTTGTGGGCTGTCGCAGCGGGATTTGAAAAACTGTTTTTT
CASSLWAVAAGFEKLFF
>few|TRBV28|TRBJ2-7|TRBD2
TGTGCCAGCAGCCGAACGCTGGGGCGGGGGGCCAACTACGAGCAGTACTTC
CASSRTLGRGANYEQYF
>.|TRBV12-5|TRBJ2-5|.
TGTGCTAGTGGTTTGCTTGAGACCCAGTACTTC
CASGLLETQYF
>.|TRBV4-1|TRBJ1-4|.
TGCGCCAGCAGCCCTATAGGACACAGACGTGAAAAACTGTTTTTT
CASSPIGHRREKLFF
>.|TRBV7-9|TRBJ2-2|.
TGTGCCAGCAGCCCCTCAGGGGGGCGCCCCGGGGAGCTGTTTTTT
CASSPSGGRPGELFF
>.|TRBV5-4|TRBJ2-7|TRBD2
TGTGCCAGCAGCAGCCCTAGCGGGGTCTCCTACGAGCAGTACTTC
CASSSPSGVSYEQYF
>.|TRBV2|TRBJ1-1|TRBD1
TGTGCCAGCAGAGCGACAGGGGTTCGAGCTTTCTTT
CASRATGVRAFF
>.|TRBV4-1|TRBJ1-4|.
TGCGCCAGCAGCCAAGACCGGTCTGAAAAACTGTTTTTT
CASSQDRSEKLFF
>.|TRBV11-2|TRBJ1-4|.
TGTGCCAGCAGCTTAGGCGGGAATGAAAAACTGTTTTTT
CASSLGGNEKLFF
>once|TRBV27|TRBJ1-5|.
TGTGCCAGCTCGTTGGCGGTTAGCAATCAGCCCCAGCATTTT
CASSLAVSNQPQHF
>.|TRBV19|TRBJ2-6|TRBD1
TGTGCCACCACCGAACAGGGGTCTGGGGCCAACGTCCTGACTTTC
CATTEQGSGANVLTF
>.|TRBV7-9|TRBJ2-1|.
TGTGCCAGCAGCCCAAAGGGGGCCTACAATGAGCAGTTCTTC
CASSPKGAYNEQFF
>once|TRBV18|TRBJ1-5|.
TGTGCCAGCTCACCAGGGGGGTATCAGCCCCAGCATTTT
CASSPGGYQPQHF
>.|TRBV5-1|TRBJ1-1|TRBD1
TGCGCCAGCAGCTCGCAGGGGGCATGGACTGAAGCTTTCTTT
CASSSQGAWTEAFF
>.|TRBV11-2|TRBJ2-2|TRBD2
TGTGCCAGCAGCTCTCGGACTAGCCAATCTGGGGGGGAGCTGTTTTTT
CASSSRTSQSGGELFF
>few|TRBV5-1|TRBJ2-5|.
TGCGCCAGCAGCTTGGTTCTGCAAGAGACCCAGTACTTC
CASSLVLQETQYF
>few|TRBV5-4|TRBJ2-7|.
TGTGCCAGCAGCCACCTCAGGGGTTCATCTTACGAGCAGTACTTC
CASSHLRGSSYEQYF
>.|TRBV30|TRBJ2-7|TRBD1
TGTGCCTGGACCTCGGACAGGGGGCGCGACTACGAGCAGTACTTC
CAWTSDRGRDYEQYF
>few|TRBV6-1|TRBJ1-5|TRBD1
TGTGCCAGCAGTGAATTTAGACAGGGAGGATATCAGCCCCAGCATTTT
CASSEFRQGGYQPQHF
>.|TRBV9|TRBJ2-2|.
TGTGCCAGCAGCGAGGTTGCCGGGGGCGGGGAGCTGTTTTTT
CASSEVAGGGELFF
>.|TRBV9|TRBJ1-1|.
TGTGCCAGCAGCGTAGTTCCCCGGGGGGGTAACACTGAAGCTTTCTTT
CASSVVPRGGNTEAFF
>.|TRBV5-1|TRBJ1-6|.
TGCGCCAGCAGCTTGGATCTAGATTCACCCCTCCACTTT
CASSLDLDSPLHF
>.|TRBV7-8|TRBJ1-5|.
TGTGCCAGCAGCTTAGTGGCAGGGTCGGTCAATCAGCCCCAGCATTTT
CASSLVAGSVNQPQHF
>.|TRBV10-2|TRBJ1-5|.
TGCGCCAGCAGTGATGTTGGACTTCGAGGCAATCAGCCCCAGCATTTT
CASSDVGLRGNQPQHF
>.|TRBV7-9|TRBJ2-5|TRBD2
TGTGCCAGCAGCCCTGGGACTACCCAAGAGACCCAGTACTTC
CASSPGTTQETQYF
>.|TRBV11-2|TRBJ2-1|TRBD2
TGTGCCAGCTCTAGCGGAAGAAACAATGAGCAGTTCTTC
CASSSGRNNEQFF
>.|TRBV9|TRBJ1-4|TRBD1
TGTGCCAGCAGCCCGATGGACAGGGGGCGCGAAAAACTGTTTTTT
CASSPMDRGREKLFF
>.|TRBV11-3|TRBJ2-1|.
TGTGCCAGCAGCTCCATGGTGGGGGCTGGCAATGAGCAGTTCTTC
CASSSMVGAGNEQFF
>once|TRBV27|TRBJ1-1|.
TGTGCCAGTGTAGGGGGGGTAGCTTTCTTT
CASVGGVAFF
>.|TRBV4-1|TRBJ2-7|TRBD2
TGCGCCAGCAGCCAAGGAGATAGCGGGAGTCTATATGAGCAGTACTTC
CASSQGDSGSLYEQYF
>.|TRBV7-9|TRBJ1-2|.
TGTGCCAGCAGCGCGTTCGGTAACTATGGCTACACCTTC
CASSAFGNYGYTF
>.|TRBV13|TRBJ1-1|.
TGTGCCAGCAGCTTAGAGGGGCACTCCGGTGAAGCTTTCTTT
CASSLEGHSGEAFF
>.|TRBV13|TRBJ1-1|.
TGTGCCAGCAGCTTCCGCGGGACTTCTGAGGCTTTCTTT
CASSFRGTSEAFF
>.|TRBV5-4|TRBJ1-5|TRBD1
TGTGCCAGCAGCTGGGAGAGGGCGACAGGGGAAGCTTATGGCAATCAGCCCCAGCATTTT
CASSWERATGEAYGNQPQHF
>.|TRBV9|TRBJ1-2|.
TGTGCCAGCAGCGTAGGTAGAGGAGGTAACTATGGCTACACCTTC
CASSVGRGGNYGYTF
>.|TRBV7-9|TRBJ2-7|.
TGTGCCAGCAGCCCAGGGAGGGGGGGTTTATCCTACGAGCAGTACTTC
CASSPGRGGLSYEQYF
>.|TRBV6-5|TRBJ2-7|TRBD1
TGTGCCAGCAGTTTCCGGACAGGGAGCTCCTACGAGCAGTACTTC
CASSFRTGSSYEQYF
>.|TRBV15|TRBJ1-4|TRBD1
TGTGCCACCAGGCTCCAACAGGGGAGGAATGAAAAACTGTTTTTT
CATRLQQGRNEKLFF
>few|TRBV6-1|TRBJ1-4|TRBD1
TGTGCCAGCAGTGAAATTCAGGGGGAGTATGAAAAACTGTTTTTT
CASSEIQGEYEKLFF
>.|TRBV6-5|TRBJ1-1|.
TGTGCCAGCACCGGGGGGACTGAAGCTTTCTTT
CASTGGTEAFF
>.|TRBV11-3|TRBJ2-2|TRBD2
TGTGCCAGCAGCTTAAGACTAGCGGGAGGGCCCGGGGAGCTGTTTTTT
CASSLRLAGGPGELFF
>.|TRBV27|TRBJ1-6|.
TGTGCCAGCAGTAACGGGAGTAATTCACCCCTCCACTTT
CASSNGSNSPLHF
>.|TRBV11-3|TRBJ2-1|TRBD1
TGTGCCAGCAGCTTAAGGACAGGGAATGCCTACAATGAGCAGTTCTTC
CASSLRTGNAYNEQFF
>.|TRBV29-1|TRBJ1-1|.
TGCAGCGTTGAAGGTTACTTGAACACTGAAGCTTTCTTT
CSVEGYLNTEAFF
>.|TRBV27|TRBJ2-7|TRBD2
TGTGCCAGCCAACCGGGACTAGAAAACTACGAGCAGTACTTC
CASQPGLENYEQYF
>.|TRBV12-5|TRBJ1-1|.
TGTGCTAGTGGTCCCCATCAGGGGAGCACTGAAGCTTTCTTT
CASGPHQGSTEAFF
>.|TRBV15|TRBJ1-3|.
TGTGCCACCAGCAGGAGAGGAGGTTCTGGAAACACCATATATTTT
CATSRRGGSGNTIYF
>once|TRBV4-1|TRBJ2-1|TRBD2
TGCGCCAGCAGCGGGCTAGCGGGGGGGCTGGATGAGCAGTTCTTC
CASSGLAGGLDEQFF